This T cell receptor (beta chain) was observed in a study of patients and donors after allogeneic stem cell transplantation. This CDR3 comprises 11 residues. The J segment lost 5 bases and the V segment lost 7 bases, leaving 4 bases of the junction unmatched. Germline CDR1 reads GTSNPN; CDR2 reads SVGIG (reference sequence). TCRdb reanalysed the RT-PCR reads using MiXCR and keeps one entry per CDR3 protein. The table has about 960,000 distinct CDR3 sequences, over 15% seen once. The chain combines TRBV30 with TRBJ2-7; 8 nucleotides line up with TRBD2. This clonotype was sampled from a human donor who was either an allogeneic HSCT recipient or a stem cell or donor lymphocyte infusion donor (not recorded which). It is not recorded whose cells these are; they may come from a transplant donor. The sample consisted of blood, either unsorted or a sorted T cell fraction (not recorded which). CDR3 in amino acids: CASQREHEQYF. As DNA, the CDR3 is TGTGCCTCTCAGCGGGAGCACGAGCAGTACTTC. The whole variable domain, remainder taken from reference TRBV30 and TRBJ2-7, is SQTIHQWPATLVQPVGSPLSLECTVEGTSNPNLYWYRQAAGRGLQLLFYSVGIGQISSEVPQNLSASRPQDRQFILSSKKLLLSDSGFYLCASQREHEQYFGPGTRLTVT.